The 3 T cell receptor beta chains below were found in one sample sequenced in a study of T cells in Graves' hyperthyroidism and ophthalmopathy. RNA transcripts provided the source from which TCR beta CDR3 regions were amplified. First-round RT-PCR with HTBI primers amplified the TCR CDR3 region. TCRdb passed the multiplex PCR reads through MiXCR, listing each CDR3 protein once. The sample carries about 600,000 distinct CDR3 sequences, about a sixth recorded once. Sample: blood. The receptor source for this set is a woman aged 35 to 49 with Graves' ophthalmopathy.

The chain recombines TRBV29-1 with TRBJ2-6; 8 nucleotides line up with TRBD1. The CDR3 spans 17 residues. With V trimmed by 7 bases and J by 0 bases, 11 bases remained unmatched. The germline gives CDR1 SQVTM, CDR2 ANQGSEA. Here the CDR3 DNA reads TGCAGCGCATTAACCGGGACAGGCATCTCTGGGGCCAACGTCCTGACTTTC. It encodes CSALTGTGISGANVLTF.

This clonotype has a handful of counts. This may arise from a read error, as a much more abundant clone is one base away. The chain links TRBV28 to TRBJ2-7; the D gene is possibly TRBD2 (6 bases). Germline CDR1 and CDR2: MDHEN and SYDVKM. The CDR3 sequence is 14 residues long. The DNA for the CDR3 is TGTGCCAGCACTCTGGGGGGAGACCCCTACGAGCGGTACTTC. It encodes CASTLGGDPYERYF.

This clonotype was seen ten or more times. The chain recombines TRBV3-1 with TRBJ2-1, with 14 positions matching TRBD2. Germline V gene lookup returns CDR1 LGHDT and CDR2 YNNKEL (reference sequence). After removal of 7 bases from V and 4 bases from J, the junction contained 6 bases not matched to a gene. The length of the CDR3 is 16 residues. The CDR3 bases are TGTGCCAGCACCTTAGGGACTAGCGGGGGATACAATGAGCAGTTCTTC. This gives the protein CASTLGTSGGYNEQFF.